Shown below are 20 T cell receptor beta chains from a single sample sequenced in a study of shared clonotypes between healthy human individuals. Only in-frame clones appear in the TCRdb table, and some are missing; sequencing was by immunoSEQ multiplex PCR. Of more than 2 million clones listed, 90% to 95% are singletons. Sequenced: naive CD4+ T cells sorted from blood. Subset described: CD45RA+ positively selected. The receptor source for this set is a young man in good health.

CDR3 loop: CASSIRSVSGNQPQHF. The CDR3 region has the DNA TGTGCCAGTAGTATTAGGTCGGTGTCAGGGAATCAGCCCCAGCATTTT. V usage is TRBV19 and J usage is TRBJ1-5, with D maybe TRBD1 (5 bases). This CDR3 has 16 amino acids. The V end was cut by 3 bases, the J end by 4 bases, with 16 bases between. CDR1 and CDR2 (germline): LNHDA, SQIVND (reference sequence). Complete variable domain (other parts from reference TRBV19 and TRBJ1-5): DGGITQSPKYLFRKEGQNVTLSCEQNLNHDAMYWYRQDPGQGLRLIYYSQIVNDFQKGDIAEGYSVSREKKESFPLTVTSAQKNPTAFYLCASSIRSVSGNQPQHFGDGTRLSIL.

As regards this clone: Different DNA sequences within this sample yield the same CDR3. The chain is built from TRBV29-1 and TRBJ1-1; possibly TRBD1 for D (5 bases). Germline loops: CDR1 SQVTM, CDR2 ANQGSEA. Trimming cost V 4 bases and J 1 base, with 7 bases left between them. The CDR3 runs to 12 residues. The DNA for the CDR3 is TGCAGCGTTGTGAGGGGGAACACTGAAGCTTTCTTT. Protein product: CSVVRGNTEAFF.

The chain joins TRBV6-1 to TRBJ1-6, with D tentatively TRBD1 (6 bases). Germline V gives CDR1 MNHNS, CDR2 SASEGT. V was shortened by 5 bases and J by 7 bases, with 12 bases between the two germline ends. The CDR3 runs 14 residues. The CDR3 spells CASSSRDKNSPLHF. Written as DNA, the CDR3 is TGTGCCAGCAGTTCCCGGGACAAGAATTCACCCCTCCACTTT.

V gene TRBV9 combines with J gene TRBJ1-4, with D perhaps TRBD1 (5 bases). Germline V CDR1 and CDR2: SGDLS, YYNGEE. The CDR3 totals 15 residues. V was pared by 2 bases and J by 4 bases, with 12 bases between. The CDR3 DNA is TGTGCCAGCAGCGTCCTTGACAGTCTTAATGAAAAACTGTTTTTT. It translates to CASSVLDSLNEKLFF.

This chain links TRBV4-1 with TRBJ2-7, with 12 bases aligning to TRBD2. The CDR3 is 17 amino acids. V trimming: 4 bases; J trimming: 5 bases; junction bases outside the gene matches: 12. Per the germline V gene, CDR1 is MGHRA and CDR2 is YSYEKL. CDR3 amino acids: CASSLGLAGEGRNEQYF. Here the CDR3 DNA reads TGCGCCAGCAGCCTGGGACTAGCGGGTGAGGGCCGCAACGAGCAGTACTTC.

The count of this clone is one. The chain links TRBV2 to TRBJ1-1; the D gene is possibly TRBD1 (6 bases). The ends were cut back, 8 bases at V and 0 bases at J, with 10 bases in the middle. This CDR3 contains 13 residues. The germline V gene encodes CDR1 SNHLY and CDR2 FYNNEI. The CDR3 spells CASGGSLNTEAFF. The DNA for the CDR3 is TGTGCCAGCGGGGGCAGTTTGAACACTGAAGCTTTCTTT.

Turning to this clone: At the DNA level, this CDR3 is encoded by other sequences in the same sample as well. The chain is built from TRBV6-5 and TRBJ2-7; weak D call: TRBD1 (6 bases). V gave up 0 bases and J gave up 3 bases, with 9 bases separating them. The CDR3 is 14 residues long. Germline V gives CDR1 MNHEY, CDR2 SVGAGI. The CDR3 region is CASSYSRGSYEQYF. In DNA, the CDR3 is TGTGCCAGCAGTTACTCGAGGGGGAGCTACGAGCAGTACTTC.

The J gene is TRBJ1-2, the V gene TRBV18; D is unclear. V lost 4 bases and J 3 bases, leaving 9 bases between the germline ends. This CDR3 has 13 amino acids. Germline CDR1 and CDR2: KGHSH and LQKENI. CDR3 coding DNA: TGTGCCAGCTCACAAAGCGTAGACTATGGCTACACCTTC. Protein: CASSQSVDYGYTF.

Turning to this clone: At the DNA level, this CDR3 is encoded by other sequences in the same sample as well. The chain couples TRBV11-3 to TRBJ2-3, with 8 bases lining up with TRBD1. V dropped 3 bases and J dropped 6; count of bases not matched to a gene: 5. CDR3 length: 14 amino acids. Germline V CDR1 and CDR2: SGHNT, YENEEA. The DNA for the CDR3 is TGTGCCAGCAGCTTGTTTCAGGGGGCTGATACGCAGTATTTT. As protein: CASSLFQGADTQYF.

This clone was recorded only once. CDR3 loop: CASSFLKGSQADTQYF. Written as DNA, the CDR3 is TGTGCCAGCAGCTTTCTGAAGGGATCTCAGGCAGATACGCAGTATTTT. This rearrangement joins TRBV5-4 to TRBJ2-3; D is undetermined. Trimming cost V 2 bases and J 4 bases, with 17 bases left between them. The CDR3 loop spans 16 amino acids. Germline-derived CDR1 and CDR2 are SGHNT and YYREEE (reference sequence).

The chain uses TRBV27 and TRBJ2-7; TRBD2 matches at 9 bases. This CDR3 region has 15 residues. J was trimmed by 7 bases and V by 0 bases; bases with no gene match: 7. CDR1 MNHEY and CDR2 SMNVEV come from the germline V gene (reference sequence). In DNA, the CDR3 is TGTGCCAGCAGTTTATCGGCGGGGGGGTCGAGGGAGCAGTACTTC. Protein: CASSLSAGGSREQYF.

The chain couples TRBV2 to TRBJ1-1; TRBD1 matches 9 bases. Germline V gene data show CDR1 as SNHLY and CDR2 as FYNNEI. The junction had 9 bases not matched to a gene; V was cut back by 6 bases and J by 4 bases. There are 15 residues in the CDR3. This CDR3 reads CASRADYRGPTEAFF. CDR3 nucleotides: TGTGCCAGCAGAGCCGACTACAGGGGGCCCACTGAAGCTTTCTTT. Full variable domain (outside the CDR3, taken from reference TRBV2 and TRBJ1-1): EPEVTQTPSHQVTQMGQEVILRCVPISNHLYFYWYRQILGQKVEFLVSFYNNEISEKSEIFDDQFSVERPDGSNFTLKIRSTKLEDSAMYFCASRADYRGPTEAFFGQGTRLTVV.

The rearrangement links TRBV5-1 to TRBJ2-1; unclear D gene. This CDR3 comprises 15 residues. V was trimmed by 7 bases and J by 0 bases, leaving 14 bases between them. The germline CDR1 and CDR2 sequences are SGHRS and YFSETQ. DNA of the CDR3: TGCGCCAGCGGCCTAGACTCTAGCTCCTACAATGAGCAGTTCTTC. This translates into CASGLDSSSYNEQFF.

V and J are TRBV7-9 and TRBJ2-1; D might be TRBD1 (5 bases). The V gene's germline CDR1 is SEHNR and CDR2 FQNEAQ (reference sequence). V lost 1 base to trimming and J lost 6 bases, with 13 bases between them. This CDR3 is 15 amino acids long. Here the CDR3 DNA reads TGTGCCAGCAGCTTAGTCCTGACAGTATTCAATGAGCAGTTCTTC. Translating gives CASSLVLTVFNEQFF.

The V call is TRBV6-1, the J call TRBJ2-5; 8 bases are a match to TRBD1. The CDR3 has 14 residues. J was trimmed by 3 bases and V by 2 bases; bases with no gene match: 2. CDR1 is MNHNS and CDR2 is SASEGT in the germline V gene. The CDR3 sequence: CASSEQGAKETQYF. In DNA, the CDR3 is TGTGCCAGCAGTGAACAGGGGGCAAAAGAGACCCAGTACTTC.

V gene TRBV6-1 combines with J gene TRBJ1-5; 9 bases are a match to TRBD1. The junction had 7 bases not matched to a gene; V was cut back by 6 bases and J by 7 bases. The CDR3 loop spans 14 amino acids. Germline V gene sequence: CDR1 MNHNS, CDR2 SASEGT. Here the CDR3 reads CASSATGGDQPQHF. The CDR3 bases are TGTGCCAGCAGCGCCACAGGGGGCGACCAGCCCCAGCATTTT.

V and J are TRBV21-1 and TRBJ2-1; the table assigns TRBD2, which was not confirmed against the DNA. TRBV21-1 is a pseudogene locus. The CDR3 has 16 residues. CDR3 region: CASSKHGRVPYNEQFF. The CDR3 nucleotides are TGTGCCAGCAGCAAACACGGGAGGGTCCCCTACAATGAGCAGTTCTTC.

The chain's CDR3 is CASSLGEGAYNEQFF. In nucleotides, the CDR3 is TGTGCCAGCAGCTTAGGTGAGGGTGCCTACAATGAGCAGTTCTTC. The chain recombines TRBV7-9 with TRBJ2-1, with D perhaps matching TRBD2 (5 bases). The CDR3 runs to 15 residues. V was pared by 1 base and J by 2 bases, with 9 bases between. Germline CDR1 reads SEHNR; CDR2 reads FQNEAQ (reference sequence).

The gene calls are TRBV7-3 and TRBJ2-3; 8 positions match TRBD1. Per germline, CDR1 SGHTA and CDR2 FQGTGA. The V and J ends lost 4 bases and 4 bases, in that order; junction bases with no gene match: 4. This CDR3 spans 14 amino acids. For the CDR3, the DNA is TGTGCCAGCAGCTCAGGACAGGGACCAGATACGCAGTATTTT. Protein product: CASSSGQGPDTQYF.

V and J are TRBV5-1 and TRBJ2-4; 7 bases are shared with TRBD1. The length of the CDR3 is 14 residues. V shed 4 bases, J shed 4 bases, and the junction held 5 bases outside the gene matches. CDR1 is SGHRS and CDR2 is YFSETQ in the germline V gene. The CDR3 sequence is CASSDGTVKNIQYF. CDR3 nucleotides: TGCGCCAGCAGCGACGGGACAGTTAAAAACATTCAGTACTTC. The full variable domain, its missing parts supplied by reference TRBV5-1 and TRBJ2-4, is KAGVTQTPRYLIKTRGQQVTLSCSPISGHRSVSWYQQTPGQGLQFLFEYFSETQRNKGNFPGRFSGRQFSNSRSEMNVSTLELGDSALYLCASSDGTVKNIQYFGAGTRLSVL.